The T cell receptor (beta chain) described here comes from a study of beta chain features in type 1 diabetes. What was sequenced were expressed TCRB transcripts, since all of the isolated RNA had been reverse transcribed. About 3.57 million reads were obtained on average from naive, central memory and regulatory T cell samples. The data were produced by immunoSEQ multiplex PCR, yet TCRdb's version contains in-frame clones alone and is incomplete. The sample contains some 200,000 clones, approximately 11% of which appear only once. This clone was picked up many times. Its target is not known. Study-level points and caveats: It was not settled here whether HLA type affects TCRB rearrangement. Fewer junction insertions and more nucleotide deletions appeared in type 1 diabetes patients.

CDR1 SGHDT and CDR2 YYEEEE come from the germline V gene. Deletions cut 0 bases from V and 12 bases from J, with 12 bases between. CDR3 length equals 13 residues. Sequenced material: central memory CD4+ T cells from blood. The gene calls are TRBV5-6 and TRBJ1-4; weak D call: TRBD1 (5 bases). The source of this sequence is a man younger than 35 in good health. The CDR3 region has the DNA TGTGCCAGCAGCTTGGACCAGGGTATGGAACTGTTTTTT. This codes for CASSLDQGMELFF.